The rows below give T cell receptor beta chains drawn from one sample of a study of blood T cell repertoires in COVID-19. Sequencing was performed with immunoSEQ multiplex PCR; in TCRdb, only in-frame clones are kept and a portion is missing. The top ten hold roughly 1.3% of the sample, which has about 65,000 clones, about 88% seen once. Sequencing was performed on peripheral blood. The receptor set was obtained from a man aged 55 to 70 with acute or convalescent COVID-19. The CDR3 runs from the conserved cysteine through the conserved F or W. Each record gives: V gene, clone size, CDR3 length, J gene, D gene, CDR3 protein, CDR3 DNA. A D gene is named only where the DNA matches it firmly. Clone size is given for some rows only: seen once, a few or many times, or a class if the clone is expanded.

V: TRBV5-1; size: NA; length: 16; J: TRBJ1-6; D: TRBD1; CDR3: CASSSGTGGFVSPLHF; DNA: TGCGCCAGCAGCTCGGGGACAGGGGGCTTCGTTTCACCCCTCCACTTT
V: TRBV6-6; size: NA; length: 15; J: TRBJ2-7; D: NA; CDR3: CASSFMAEPYYEQYF; DNA: TGTGCCAGCAGTTTCATGGCAGAACCATACTACGAGCAGTACTTC
V: TRBV10-3; size: NA; length: 14; J: TRBJ2-7; D: TRBD1; CDR3: CAISAAGGSGEQYF; DNA: TGTGCCATCAGTGCGGCAGGGGGCTCTGGGGAGCAGTACTTC
V: TRBV6-6; size: NA; length: 14; J: TRBJ2-7; D: TRBD1; CDR3: CASRTGGSSYEQYF; DNA: TGTGCCAGCAGAACAGGGGGCTCCTCCTACGAGCAGTACTTC
V: TRBV18; size: NA; length: 17; J: TRBJ1-2; D: NA; CDR3: CASSPTTTGGANYGYTF; DNA: TGTGCCAGCTCACCGACAACCACCGGGGGAGCTAACTATGGCTACACCTTC
V: TRBV4-1; size: NA; length: 15; J: TRBJ1-5; D: TRBD1; CDR3: CASSQEDRGYQPQHF; DNA: TGCGCCAGCAGCCAAGAGGACAGGGGGTATCAGCCCCAGCATTTT
V: TRBV27; size: once; length: 15; J: TRBJ1-5; D: TRBD1; CDR3: CASSLRDRGNQPQHF; DNA: TGTGCCAGCAGTTTAAGGGACAGAGGGAATCAGCCCCAGCATTTT
V: TRBV18; size: NA; length: 13; J: TRBJ2-7; D: TRBD1; CDR3: CASSPTTGGEQYF; DNA: TGTGCCAGCTCACCTACGACAGGGGGCGAGCAGTACTTC
V: TRBV7-9; size: NA; length: 13; J: TRBJ1-1; D: NA; CDR3: CASSLADRTEAFF; DNA: TGTGCCAGCAGCTTAGCCGACAGGACTGAAGCTTTCTTT
V: TRBV29-1; size: NA; length: 11; J: TRBJ1-2; D: NA; CDR3: CSVEARAAYTF; DNA: TGCAGCGTTGAAGCCAGGGCAGCCTACACCTTC
V: TRBV2; size: NA; length: 13; J: TRBJ1-2; D: NA; CDR3: CASSVITGGGYTF; DNA: TGTGCCAGCAGTGTTATCACCGGCGGGGGCTACACCTTC
V: TRBV29-1; size: NA; length: 15; J: TRBJ2-5; D: NA; CDR3: CSVELTGPPVGTQYF; DNA: TGCAGCGTTGAATTGACAGGCCCCCCGGTAGGGACCCAGTACTTC
V: TRBV3-1/TRBV3-2; size: NA; length: 17; J: TRBJ1-1; D: NA; CDR3: CASSQTPGAELNTEAFF; DNA: TGTGCCAGCAGCCAAACCCCAGGGGCGGAATTGAACACTGAAGCTTTCTTT
V: TRBV7-9; size: NA; length: 14; J: TRBJ1-6; D: TRBD1; CDR3: CASRSTGDNSPLHF; DNA: TGTGCCAGCAGGTCGACAGGGGATAATTCACCCCTCCACTTT
V: TRBV6-6; size: NA; length: 14; J: TRBJ2-7; D: TRBD1; CDR3: CASSLRDRAIEQYF; DNA: TGTGCCAGCAGTCTCCGAGACAGGGCGATCGAGCAGTACTTC
V: TRBV18; size: NA; length: 13; J: TRBJ1-1; D: NA; CDR3: CASSPTTAGKAFF; DNA: TGTGCCAGCTCACCTACAACGGCAGGGAAGGCATTCTTT
V: TRBV5-1; size: few; length: 14; J: TRBJ2-3; D: NA; CDR3: CASSVGSRGDTQYF; DNA: TGCGCCAGCAGTGTAGGCTCTCGGGGAGATACGCAGTATTTT
V: TRBV7-9; size: NA; length: 15; J: TRBJ1-3; D: TRBD1; CDR3: CASSLQGGTGNTIYF; DNA: TGTGCCAGCAGCCTACAGGGGGGAACTGGAAACACCATATATTTT
V: TRBV19; size: NA; length: 17; J: TRBJ2-2; D: TRBD1; CDR3: CASSFRTGEVGTGELFF; DNA: TGTGCCAGTAGTTTTCGGACAGGGGAAGTTGGAACCGGGGAGCTGTTTTTT
V: TRBV11-2; size: NA; length: 18; J: TRBJ1-3; D: NA; CDR3: CASSPSGFGGSSGNTIYF; DNA: TGTGCCAGCAGCCCCTCCGGGTTTGGGGGGAGCTCTGGAAACACCATATATTTT
V: TRBV7-2; size: NA; length: 15; J: TRBJ1-5; D: TRBD1; CDR3: CASSLAGTGGQPQHF; DNA: TGTGCCAGCAGCTTAGCGGGGACAGGGGGCCAGCCCCAGCATTTT
V: TRBV30; size: NA; length: 15; J: TRBJ2-3; D: TRBD2; CDR3: CAWSGLAGGLGTQYF; DNA: TGTGCCTGGAGTGGACTAGCGGGGGGGCTCGGTACGCAGTATTTT
V: TRBV2; size: NA; length: 14; J: TRBJ1-2; D: TRBD1; CDR3: CASSTTGGGYGYTF; DNA: TGTGCCAGCAGTACGACAGGGGGTGGCTATGGCTACACCTTC
V: TRBV18; size: NA; length: 17; J: TRBJ1-3; D: TRBD1; CDR3: CASSPLTGGRSGNTIYF; DNA: TGTGCCAGCTCACCACTGACAGGGGGCCGCTCTGGAAACACCATATATTTT
V: TRBV5-1; size: NA; length: 14; J: TRBJ1-1; D: NA; CDR3: CASSMGRGVAEAFF; DNA: TGCGCCAGCAGCATGGGACGGGGGGTCGCTGAAGCTTTCTTT
V: TRBV5-1; size: NA; length: 15; J: TRBJ1-1; D: NA; CDR3: CASSSTGLTNTEAFF; DNA: TGCGCCAGCAGCAGTACGGGACTTACTAACACTGAAGCTTTCTTT
V: TRBV5-6; size: NA; length: 15; J: TRBJ1-2; D: TRBD1; CDR3: CASSSDQGAYYGYTF; DNA: TGTGCCAGCAGCTCGGATCAGGGGGCGTACTATGGCTACACCTTC
V: TRBV3-1/TRBV3-2; size: NA; length: 13; J: TRBJ1-1; D: NA; CDR3: CASNQNRNTEAFF; DNA: TGTGCCAGCAACCAAAACAGGAACACTGAAGCTTTCTTT
V: TRBV5-1; size: NA; length: 14; J: TRBJ2-3; D: NA; CDR3: CASSRSLQGDTQYF; DNA: TGCGCCAGCAGCCGAAGTCTTCAGGGGGATACGCAGTATTTT
V: TRBV27; size: NA; length: 13; J: TRBJ1-1; D: NA; CDR3: CETRDWVRTEAFF; DNA: TGTGAAACGAGGGATTGGGTTCGCACTGAAGCTTTCTTT
V: TRBV6-1; size: NA; length: 13; J: TRBJ2-7; D: NA; CDR3: CASSFGVSYEQYF; DNA: TGTGCCAGCAGCTTCGGGGTGTCCTACGAGCAGTACTTC
V: TRBV2; size: NA; length: 13; J: TRBJ1-5; D: NA; CDR3: CASMDSGNQPQHF; DNA: TGTGCCAGCATGGACAGTGGGAACCAGCCCCAGCATTTT
V: TRBV14; size: NA; length: 16; J: TRBJ2-3; D: NA; CDR3: CASSPRPLRGADTQYF; DNA: TGTGCCAGCAGCCCCCGACCACTCAGGGGAGCAGATACGCAGTATTTT
V: TRBV29-1; size: NA; length: 12; J: TRBJ1-5; D: NA; CDR3: CSVLEGAQPQHF; DNA: TGCAGCGTCCTTGAGGGCGCTCAGCCCCAGCATTTT
V: TRBV24-1; size: NA; length: 13; J: TRBJ1-1; D: NA; CDR3: CATSDLQGTEAFF; DNA: TGTGCCACCAGTGATTTGCAGGGGACTGAAGCTTTCTTT
V: TRBV12-5; size: NA; length: 13; J: TRBJ2-4; D: NA; CDR3: CASGLRLEDIQYF; DNA: TGTGCTAGTGGTTTGAGGCTGGAGGACATTCAGTACTTC
V: TRBV30; size: NA; length: 15; J: TRBJ1-4; D: NA; CDR3: CAWSPTAFPGGKLFF; DNA: TGTGCCTGGAGTCCTACAGCTTTCCCTGGTGGAAAACTGTTTTTT
V: TRBV30; size: NA; length: 15; J: TRBJ1-2; D: TRBD1; CDR3: CAWSVRGLANYGYTF; DNA: TGTGCCTGGAGTGTTAGGGGGCTAGCGAACTATGGCTACACCTTC
V: TRBV6-6; size: NA; length: 11; J: TRBJ1-2; D: NA; CDR3: CASSSGYGYTF; DNA: TGTGCCAGCAGTTCAGGGTATGGCTACACCTTC
V: TRBV11-2; size: NA; length: 16; J: TRBJ2-5; D: TRBD2; CDR3: CASSSNRGGYIETQYF; DNA: TGTGCCAGCAGCTCTAATCGGGGGGGCTATATAGAGACCCAGTACTTC
V: TRBV10-3; size: NA; length: 14; J: TRBJ2-5; D: TRBD1; CDR3: CAISFQGAGETQYF; DNA: TGTGCCATCAGTTTCCAGGGGGCTGGAGAGACCCAGTACTTC
V: TRBV2; size: NA; length: 15; J: TRBJ1-2; D: NA; CDR3: CASSEALKGVYGYTF; DNA: TGTGCCAGCAGTGAAGCGCTTAAGGGGGTCTATGGCTACACCTTC
V: TRBV12-3/TRBV12-4; size: NA; length: 11; J: TRBJ2-7; D: NA; CDR3: CASSRRGEQYF; DNA: TGTGCCAGCAGTCGGAGGGGAGAGCAGTACTTC